This T cell receptor (beta chain) originates from a study of T cell changes during pregnancy in multiple sclerosis. Germline CDR1 reads GTSNPN; CDR2 reads SVGIG (reference sequence). V was trimmed by 4 bases and J by 4 bases, leaving 7 bases between them. There are 11 residues in the CDR3. Data came from immunoSEQ multiplex PCR; TCRdb stores just in-frame clones and leaves some out. Of around 69,000 clones in the sample, approximately 91% are singletons; the top ten hold 1.4%. V and J are TRBV30 and TRBJ1-2; D unresolved. Sample: peripheral blood, taken in the third trimester of pregnancy. The TCR sequence derives from a female donor with multiple sclerosis, enrolled in a pregnancy study. CDR3 in amino acids: CAWNEGYGYTF. The CDR3 region has the DNA TGTGCCTGGAACGAGGGCTATGGCTACACCTTC.